This TCR beta chain stems from a study of control samples from healthy donors and cancer patients (dated by TCRdb to the early 2020s). The germline V gene (reference sequence) specifies MNHNY as CDR1 and SVGAGI as CDR2. Measured from the cysteine to the phenylalanine, the CDR3 is 16 residues long. Only CDR3 DNA remains: 48 bases, in frame from the first base. V sheds 6 bases and J sheds 6 bases, leaving 20 bases between their ends. The sample holds one count of this clone. Which antigen it targets is not known. No much larger clone exists at a distance of one base, and base qualities are not known. Library preparation used the immunoSEQ multiplex PCR assay. TCRdb limited this immuneACCESS table to in-frame rearrangements with V and J called. A share of clones is missing; checked studies link under half to unresolved V genes, and the rest is unexplained. In all, the sample holds some 150,000 clones, and 85% to 95% of those were seen once. The leading ten clones occupy over 4% of the sample.

The chain was built from TRBV6-6 and TRBJ1-4; possibly the D gene is TRBD1, per 5 matching bases. The source of this sequence is a woman in her sixties or seventies in good health. The sequencing sample was made of blood. The CDR3 protein sequence reads: CASSRSLSLGDEKLFF. The nucleotide sequence is given as TGTGCCAGCAGCCGATCCCTTAGCTTGGGGGATGAAAAACTGTTTTTT.